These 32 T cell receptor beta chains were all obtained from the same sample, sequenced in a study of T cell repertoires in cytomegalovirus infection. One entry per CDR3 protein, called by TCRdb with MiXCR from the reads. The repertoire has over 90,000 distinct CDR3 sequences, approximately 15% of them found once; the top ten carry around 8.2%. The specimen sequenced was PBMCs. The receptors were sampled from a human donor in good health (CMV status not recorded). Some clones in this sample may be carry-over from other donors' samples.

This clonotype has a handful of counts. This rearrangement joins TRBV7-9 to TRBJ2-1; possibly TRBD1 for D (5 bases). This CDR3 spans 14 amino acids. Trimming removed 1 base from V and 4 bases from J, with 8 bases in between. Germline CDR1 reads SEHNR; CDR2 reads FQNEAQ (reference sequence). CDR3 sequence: CASSLVQVYNEQFF. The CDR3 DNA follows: TGTGCCAGCAGCTTAGTACAGGTATACAATGAGCAGTTCTTC.

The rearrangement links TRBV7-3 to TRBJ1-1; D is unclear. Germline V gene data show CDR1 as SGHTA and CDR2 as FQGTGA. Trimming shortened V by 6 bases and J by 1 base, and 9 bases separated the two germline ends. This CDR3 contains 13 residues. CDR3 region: CASRAGPNTEAFF. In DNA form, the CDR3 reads TGTGCCAGCAGGGCCGGACCGAACACTGAAGCTTTCTTT.

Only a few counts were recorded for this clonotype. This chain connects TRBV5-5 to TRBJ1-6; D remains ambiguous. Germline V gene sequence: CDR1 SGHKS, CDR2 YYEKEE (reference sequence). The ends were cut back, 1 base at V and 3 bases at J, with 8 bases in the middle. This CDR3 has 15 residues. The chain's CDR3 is CASSLTVNYNSPLHF. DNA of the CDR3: TGTGCCAGCAGCTTGACAGTCAACTATAATTCACCCCTCCACTTT.

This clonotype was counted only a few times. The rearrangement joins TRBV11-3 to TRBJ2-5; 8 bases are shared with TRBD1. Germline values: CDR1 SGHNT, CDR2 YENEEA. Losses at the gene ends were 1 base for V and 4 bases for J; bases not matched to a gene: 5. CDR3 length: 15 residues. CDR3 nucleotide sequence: TGTGCCAGCAGCTTAGTGTCAGGGGGCGGAGAGACCCAGTACTTC. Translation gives CASSLVSGGGETQYF.

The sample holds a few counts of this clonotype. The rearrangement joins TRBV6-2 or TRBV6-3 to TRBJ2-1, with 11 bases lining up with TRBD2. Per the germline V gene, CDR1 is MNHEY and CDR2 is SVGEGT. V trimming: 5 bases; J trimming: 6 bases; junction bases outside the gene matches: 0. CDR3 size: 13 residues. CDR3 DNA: TGTGCCAGCAGTCTAGCGGGGGGCAATGAGCAGTTCTTC. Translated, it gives CASSLAGGNEQFF.

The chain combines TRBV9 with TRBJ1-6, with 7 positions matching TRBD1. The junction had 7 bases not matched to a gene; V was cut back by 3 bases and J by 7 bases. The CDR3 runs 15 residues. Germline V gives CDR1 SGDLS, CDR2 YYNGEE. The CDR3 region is CASSAGTAVNSPLHF. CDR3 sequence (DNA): TGTGCCAGCAGCGCCGGGACAGCAGTGAATTCACCCCTCCACTTT.

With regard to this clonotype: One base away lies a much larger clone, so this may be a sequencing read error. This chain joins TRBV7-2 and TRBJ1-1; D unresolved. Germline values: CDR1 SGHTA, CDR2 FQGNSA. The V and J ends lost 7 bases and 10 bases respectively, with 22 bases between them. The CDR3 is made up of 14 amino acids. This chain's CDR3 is CASNALKGAFAAFF. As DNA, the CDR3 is TGTGCCAGCAACGCCTTGAAGGGAGCTTTCGCAGCTTTCTTT.

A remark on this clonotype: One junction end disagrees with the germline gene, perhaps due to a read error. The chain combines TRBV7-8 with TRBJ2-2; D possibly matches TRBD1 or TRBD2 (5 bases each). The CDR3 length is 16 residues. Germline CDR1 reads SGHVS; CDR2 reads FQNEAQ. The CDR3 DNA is TGTACCAGCAGTCACCCAACGGGACCTAACACCGGGGAGCTGTTTTTT. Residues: CTSSHPTGPNTGELFF.

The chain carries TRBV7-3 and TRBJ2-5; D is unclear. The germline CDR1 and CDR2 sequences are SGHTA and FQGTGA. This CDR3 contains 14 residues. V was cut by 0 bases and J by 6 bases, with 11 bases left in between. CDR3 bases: TGTGCCAGCAGCTTAACGACCGCCGATCAGACCCAGTACTTC. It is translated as CASSLTTADQTQYF.

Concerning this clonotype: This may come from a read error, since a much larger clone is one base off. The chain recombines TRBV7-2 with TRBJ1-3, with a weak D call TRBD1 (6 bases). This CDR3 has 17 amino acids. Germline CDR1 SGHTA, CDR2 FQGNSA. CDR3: CVSSPRYVGGGGNTIYF. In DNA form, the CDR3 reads TGTGTCAGCAGCCCACGTTACGTTGGCGGGGGCGGTAACACCATATATTTT.

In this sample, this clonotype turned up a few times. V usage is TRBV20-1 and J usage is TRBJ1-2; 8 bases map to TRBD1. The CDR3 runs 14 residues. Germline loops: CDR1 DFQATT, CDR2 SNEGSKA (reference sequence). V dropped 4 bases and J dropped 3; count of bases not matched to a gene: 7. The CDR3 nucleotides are TGCAGTGCTATGCTACAGGGGGACTACTATGGCTACACCTTC. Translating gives CSAMLQGDYYGYTF.

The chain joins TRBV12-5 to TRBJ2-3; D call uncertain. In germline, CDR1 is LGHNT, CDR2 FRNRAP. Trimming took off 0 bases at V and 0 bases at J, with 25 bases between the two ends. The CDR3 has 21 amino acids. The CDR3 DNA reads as TGTGCTAGTGGTTTGGTACGGAGAGGCATCAGAACCACCCTTAGCACAGATACGCAGTATTTT. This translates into CASGLVRRGIRTTLSTDTQYF. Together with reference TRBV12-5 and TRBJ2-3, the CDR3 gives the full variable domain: DARVTQTPRHKVTEMGQEVTMRCQPILGHNTVFWYRQTMMQGLELLAYFRNRAPLDDSGMPKDRFSAEMPDATLATLKIQPSEPRDSAVYFCASGLVRRGIRTTLSTDTQYFGPGTRLTVL.

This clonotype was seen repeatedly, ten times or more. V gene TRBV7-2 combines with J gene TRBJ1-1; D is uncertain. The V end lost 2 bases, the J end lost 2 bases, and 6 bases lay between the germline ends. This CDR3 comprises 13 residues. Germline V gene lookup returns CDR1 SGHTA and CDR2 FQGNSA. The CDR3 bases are TGTGCCAGCAGCTTAAACAGAAACACTGAAGCTTTCTTT. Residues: CASSLNRNTEAFF.

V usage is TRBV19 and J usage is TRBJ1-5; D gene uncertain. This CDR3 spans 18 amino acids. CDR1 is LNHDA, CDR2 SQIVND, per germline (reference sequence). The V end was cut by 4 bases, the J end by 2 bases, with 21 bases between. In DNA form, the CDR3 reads TGTGCCAGTAGTACCCCTGGGTGGAGGGAAAAAGGCAATCAGCCCCAGCATTTT. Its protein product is CASSTPGWREKGNQPQHF. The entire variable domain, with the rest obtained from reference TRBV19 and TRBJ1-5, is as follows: DGGITQSPKYLFRKEGQNVTLSCEQNLNHDAMYWYRQDPGQGLRLIYYSQIVNDFQKGDIAEGYSVSREKKESFPLTVTSAQKNPTAFYLCASSTPGWREKGNQPQHFGDGTRLSIL.

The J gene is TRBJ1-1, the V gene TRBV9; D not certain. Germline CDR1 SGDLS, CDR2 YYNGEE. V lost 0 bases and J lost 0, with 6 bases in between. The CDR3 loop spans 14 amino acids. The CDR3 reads CASSVGHMNTEAFF. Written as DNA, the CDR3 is TGTGCCAGCAGCGTAGGACATATGAACACTGAAGCTTTCTTT.

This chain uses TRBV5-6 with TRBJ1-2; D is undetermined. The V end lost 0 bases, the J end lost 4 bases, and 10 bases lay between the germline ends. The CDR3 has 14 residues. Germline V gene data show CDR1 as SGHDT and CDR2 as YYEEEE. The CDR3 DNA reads TGTGCCAGCAGCTTGGAAATCGACGGCTATGGCTACACCTTC. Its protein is CASSLEIDGYGYTF.

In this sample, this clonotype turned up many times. The CDR3 DNA sequence: TGTGCCAGCAGCCAAACTGGGGGGCTGGAGACCCAGTACTTC. This gives the protein CASSQTGGLETQYF. The chain links TRBV4-2 to TRBJ2-5; D could derive from TRBD1 or TRBD2 (6 bases each). The CDR3 covers 14 residues. Germline V gives CDR1 LGHNA, CDR2 YNFKEQ. V was pared by 2 bases and J by 5 bases, with 12 bases between.

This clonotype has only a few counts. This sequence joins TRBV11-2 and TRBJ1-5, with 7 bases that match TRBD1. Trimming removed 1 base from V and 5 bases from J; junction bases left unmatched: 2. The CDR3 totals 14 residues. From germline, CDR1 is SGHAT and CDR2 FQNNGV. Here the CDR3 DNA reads TGTGCCAGCAGCTTAGCAGGGGGACATCAGCCCCAGCATTTT. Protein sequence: CASSLAGGHQPQHF.

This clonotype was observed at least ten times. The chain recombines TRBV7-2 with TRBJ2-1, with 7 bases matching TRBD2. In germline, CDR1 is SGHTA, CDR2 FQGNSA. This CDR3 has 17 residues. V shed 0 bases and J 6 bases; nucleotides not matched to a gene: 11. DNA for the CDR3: TGTGCCAGCAGCTTAGCCTCCTGGACTAGGTATTCCAATGAGCAGTTCTTC. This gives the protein CASSLASWTRYSNEQFF.

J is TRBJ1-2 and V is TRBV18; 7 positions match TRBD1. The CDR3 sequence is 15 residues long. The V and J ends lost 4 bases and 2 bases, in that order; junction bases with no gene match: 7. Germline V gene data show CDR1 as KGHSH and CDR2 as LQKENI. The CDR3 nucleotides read TGTGCCAGCTCACGGAGGACAGGTGCGAACTATGGCTACACCTTC. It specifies CASSRRTGANYGYTF.

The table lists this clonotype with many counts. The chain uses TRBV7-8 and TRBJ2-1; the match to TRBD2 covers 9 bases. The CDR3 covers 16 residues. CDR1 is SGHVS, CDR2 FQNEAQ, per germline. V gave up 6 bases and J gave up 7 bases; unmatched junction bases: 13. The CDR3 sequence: CASRHTSGTSLNEQFF. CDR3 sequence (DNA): TGTGCCAGCAGACACACATCCGGGACTAGCCTGAATGAGCAGTTCTTC.

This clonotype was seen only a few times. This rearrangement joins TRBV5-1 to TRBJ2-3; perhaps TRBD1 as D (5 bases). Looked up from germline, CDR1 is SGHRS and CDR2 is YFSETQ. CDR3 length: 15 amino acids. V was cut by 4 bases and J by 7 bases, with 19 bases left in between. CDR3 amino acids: CASSLGNSYRNTQYF. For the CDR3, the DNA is TGCGCCAGCAGCCTGGGGAACAGCTACAGGAATACGCAGTATTTT.

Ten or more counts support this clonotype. In DNA form, the CDR3 reads TGTGCCGCCGGACTAGCGGGGTTTAGCACAGATACGCAGTATTTT. This encodes CAAGLAGFSTDTQYF. This rearrangement joins TRBV10-3 to TRBJ2-3; 12 nucleotides align to TRBD2. After removal of 11 bases from V and 0 bases from J, the junction contained 6 bases not matched to a gene. There are 15 residues in the CDR3. Germline assignment: CDR1 ENHRY and CDR2 SYGVKD.

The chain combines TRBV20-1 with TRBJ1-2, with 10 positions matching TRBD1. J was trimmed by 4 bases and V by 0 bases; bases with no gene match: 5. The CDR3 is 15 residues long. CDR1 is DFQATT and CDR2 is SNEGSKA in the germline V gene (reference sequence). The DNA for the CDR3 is TGCAGTGCTAGAGATCGACAGGGGGCCGGCTATGGCTACACCTTC. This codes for CSARDRQGAGYGYTF.

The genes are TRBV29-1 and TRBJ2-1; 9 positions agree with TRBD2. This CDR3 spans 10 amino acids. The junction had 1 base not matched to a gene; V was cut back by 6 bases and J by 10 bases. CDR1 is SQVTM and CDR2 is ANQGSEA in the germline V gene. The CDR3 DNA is TGCAGCGTCGCGGGGGGGGAGCAGTTCTTC. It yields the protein CSVAGGEQFF.

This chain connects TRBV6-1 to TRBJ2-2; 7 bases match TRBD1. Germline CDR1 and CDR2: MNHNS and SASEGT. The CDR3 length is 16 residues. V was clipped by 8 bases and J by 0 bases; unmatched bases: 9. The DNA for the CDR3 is TGTGCCAGCCCACGGGACAGACTATCGAACACCGGGGAGCTGTTTTTT. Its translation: CASPRDRLSNTGELFF.

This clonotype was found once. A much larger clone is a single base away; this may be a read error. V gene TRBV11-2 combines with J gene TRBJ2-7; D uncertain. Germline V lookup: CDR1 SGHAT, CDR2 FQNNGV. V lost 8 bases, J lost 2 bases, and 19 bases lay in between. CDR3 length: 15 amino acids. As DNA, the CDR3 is TGTGCCAGCGGCTCCCGAACCCAGTCGGCCTACGAGCAGTACTTC. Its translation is CASGSRTQSAYEQYF.

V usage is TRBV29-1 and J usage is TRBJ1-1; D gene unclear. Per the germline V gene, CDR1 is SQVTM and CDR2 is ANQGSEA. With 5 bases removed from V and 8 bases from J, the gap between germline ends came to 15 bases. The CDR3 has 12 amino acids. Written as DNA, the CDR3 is TGCAGCGTTTATTCGTCTGCAGACGAAGCTTTCTTT. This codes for CSVYSSADEAFF. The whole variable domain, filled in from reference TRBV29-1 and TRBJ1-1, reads SAVISQKPSRDICQRGTSLTIQCQVDSQVTMMFWYRQQPGQSLTLIATANQGSEATYESGFVIDKFPISRPNLTFSTLTVSNMSPEDSSIYLCSVYSSADEAFFGQGTRLTVV.

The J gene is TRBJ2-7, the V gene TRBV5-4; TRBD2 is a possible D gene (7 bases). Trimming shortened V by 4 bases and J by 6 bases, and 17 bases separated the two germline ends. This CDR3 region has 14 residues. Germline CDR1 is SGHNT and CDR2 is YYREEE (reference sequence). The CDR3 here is CASSQPGRGAEQYF. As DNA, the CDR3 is TGTGCCAGCAGCCAACCGGGACGGGGGGCCGAGCAGTACTTC.

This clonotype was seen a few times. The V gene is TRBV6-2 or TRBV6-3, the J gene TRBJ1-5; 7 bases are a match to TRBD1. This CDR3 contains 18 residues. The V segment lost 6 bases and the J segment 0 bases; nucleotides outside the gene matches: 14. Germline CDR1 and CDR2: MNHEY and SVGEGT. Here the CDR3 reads CASRARDRKPFSNQPQHF. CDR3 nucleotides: TGTGCCAGCAGGGCAAGGGACAGAAAACCGTTTAGCAATCAGCCCCAGCATTTT.

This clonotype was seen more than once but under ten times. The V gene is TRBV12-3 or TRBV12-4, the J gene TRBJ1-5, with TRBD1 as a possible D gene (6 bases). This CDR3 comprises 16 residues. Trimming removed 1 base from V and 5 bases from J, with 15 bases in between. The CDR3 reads CASSLGTQTGYQPQHF. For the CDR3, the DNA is TGTGCCAGCAGTTTAGGGACTCAGACAGGCTATCAGCCCCAGCATTTT.

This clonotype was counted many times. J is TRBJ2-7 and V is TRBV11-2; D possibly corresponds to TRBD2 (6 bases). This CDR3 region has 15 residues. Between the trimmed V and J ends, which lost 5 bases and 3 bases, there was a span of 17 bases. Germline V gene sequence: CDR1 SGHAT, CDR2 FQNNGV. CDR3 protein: CASSPPGTLSYEQYF. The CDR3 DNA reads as TGTGCCAGCAGCCCTCCTGGGACTCTGAGCTACGAGCAGTACTTC.